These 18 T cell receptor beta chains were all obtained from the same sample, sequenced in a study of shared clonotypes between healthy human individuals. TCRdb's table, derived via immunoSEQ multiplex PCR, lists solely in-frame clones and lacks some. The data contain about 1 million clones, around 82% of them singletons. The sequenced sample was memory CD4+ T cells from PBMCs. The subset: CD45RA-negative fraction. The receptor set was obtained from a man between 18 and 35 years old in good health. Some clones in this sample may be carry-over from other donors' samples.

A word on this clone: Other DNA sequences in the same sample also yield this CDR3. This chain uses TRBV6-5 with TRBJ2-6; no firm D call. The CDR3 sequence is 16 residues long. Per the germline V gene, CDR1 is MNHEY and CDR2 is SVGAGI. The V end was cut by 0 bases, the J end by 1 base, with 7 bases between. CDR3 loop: CASSYSLGSGANVLTF. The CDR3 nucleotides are TGTGCCAGCAGTTACTCTTTGGGTTCTGGGGCCAACGTCCTGACTTTC.

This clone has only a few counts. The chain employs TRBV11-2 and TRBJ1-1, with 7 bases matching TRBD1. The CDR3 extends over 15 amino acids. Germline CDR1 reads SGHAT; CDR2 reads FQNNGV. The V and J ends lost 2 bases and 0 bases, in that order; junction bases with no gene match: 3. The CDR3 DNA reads TGTGCCAGCAGCTTACAGGGGGAAATGAACACTGAAGCTTTCTTT. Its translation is CASSLQGEMNTEAFF.

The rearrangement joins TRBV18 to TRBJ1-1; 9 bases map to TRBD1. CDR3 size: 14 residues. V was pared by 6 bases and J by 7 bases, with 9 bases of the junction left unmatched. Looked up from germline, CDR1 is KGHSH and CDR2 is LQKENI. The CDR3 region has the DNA TGTGCCAGCTCCACCAGTAGGGGACAGGGTGAAGCTTTCTTT. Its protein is CASSTSRGQGEAFF.

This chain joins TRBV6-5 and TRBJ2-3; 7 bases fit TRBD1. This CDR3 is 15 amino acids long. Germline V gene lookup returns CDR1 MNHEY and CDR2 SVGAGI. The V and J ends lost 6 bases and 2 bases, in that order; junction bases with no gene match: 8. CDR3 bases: TGTGCCAGCAGACCCGGGACAGCTTACACAGATACGCAGTATTTT. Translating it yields CASRPGTAYTDTQYF.

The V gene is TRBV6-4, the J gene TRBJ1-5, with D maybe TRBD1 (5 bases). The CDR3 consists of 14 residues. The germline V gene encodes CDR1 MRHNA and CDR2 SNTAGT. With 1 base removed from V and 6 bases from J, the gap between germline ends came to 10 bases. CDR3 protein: CASSDWAGSQPQHF. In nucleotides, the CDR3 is TGTGCCAGCAGTGACTGGGCAGGGTCTCAGCCCCAGCATTTT.

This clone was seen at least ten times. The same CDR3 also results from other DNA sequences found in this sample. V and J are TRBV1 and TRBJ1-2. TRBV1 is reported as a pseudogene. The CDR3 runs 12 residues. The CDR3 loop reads CTSSQDGYGYTF. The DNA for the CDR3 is TGCACCAGCAGCCAAGATGGCTATGGCTACACCTTC.

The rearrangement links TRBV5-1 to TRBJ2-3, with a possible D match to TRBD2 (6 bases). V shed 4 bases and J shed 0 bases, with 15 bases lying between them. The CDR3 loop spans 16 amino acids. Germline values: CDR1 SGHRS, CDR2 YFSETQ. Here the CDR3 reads CASSHLGGTSTDTQYF. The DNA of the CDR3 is TGCGCCAGCAGCCATCTAGGCGGGACTAGCACAGATACGCAGTATTTT.

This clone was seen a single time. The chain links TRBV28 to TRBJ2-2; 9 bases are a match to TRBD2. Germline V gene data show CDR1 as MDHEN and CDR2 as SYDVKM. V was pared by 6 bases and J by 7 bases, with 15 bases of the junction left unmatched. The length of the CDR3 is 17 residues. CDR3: CASSPTLAGAVYGELFF. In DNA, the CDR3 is TGTGCCAGCAGCCCGACCTTAGCGGGAGCAGTCTACGGGGAGCTGTTTTTT.

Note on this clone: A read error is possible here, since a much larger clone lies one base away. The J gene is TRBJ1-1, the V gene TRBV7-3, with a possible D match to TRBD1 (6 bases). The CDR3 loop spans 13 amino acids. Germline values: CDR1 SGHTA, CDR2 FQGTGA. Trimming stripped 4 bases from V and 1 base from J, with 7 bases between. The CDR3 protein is CASSWGANTEAFF. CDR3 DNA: TGTGCCAGCAGCTGGGGGGCGAACACTGAAGCTTTCTTT.

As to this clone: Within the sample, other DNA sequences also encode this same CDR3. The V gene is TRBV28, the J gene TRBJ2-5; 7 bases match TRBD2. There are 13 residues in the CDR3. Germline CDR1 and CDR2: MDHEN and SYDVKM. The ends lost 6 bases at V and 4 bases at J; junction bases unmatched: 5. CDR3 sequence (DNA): TGTGCCAGCAGCCCTGGGGGGGGAGAGACCCAGTACTTC. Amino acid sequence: CASSPGGGETQYF.

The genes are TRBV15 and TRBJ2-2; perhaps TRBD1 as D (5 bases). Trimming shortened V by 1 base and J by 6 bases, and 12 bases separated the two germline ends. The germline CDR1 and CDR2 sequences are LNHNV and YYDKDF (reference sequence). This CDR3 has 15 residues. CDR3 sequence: CATSRGGLGAGELFF. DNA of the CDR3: TGTGCCACCAGCAGAGGTGGGCTAGGGGCCGGGGAGCTGTTTTTT.

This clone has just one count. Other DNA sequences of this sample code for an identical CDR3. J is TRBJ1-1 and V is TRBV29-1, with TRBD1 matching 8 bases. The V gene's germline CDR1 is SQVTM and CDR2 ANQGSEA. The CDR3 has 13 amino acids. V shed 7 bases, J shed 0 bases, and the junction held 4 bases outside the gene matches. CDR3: CSGRQGMNTEAFF. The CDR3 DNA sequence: TGCAGCGGCCGACAGGGGATGAACACTGAAGCTTTCTTT.

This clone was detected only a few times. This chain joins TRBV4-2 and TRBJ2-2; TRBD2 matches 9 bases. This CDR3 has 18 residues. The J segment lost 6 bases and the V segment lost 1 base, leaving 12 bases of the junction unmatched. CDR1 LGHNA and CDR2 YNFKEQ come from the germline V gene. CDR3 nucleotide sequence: TGTGCCAGCAGCCAAGTATACCTAGCGGGAAGAGGTGCCGGGGAGCTGTTTTTT. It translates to CASSQVYLAGRGAGELFF.

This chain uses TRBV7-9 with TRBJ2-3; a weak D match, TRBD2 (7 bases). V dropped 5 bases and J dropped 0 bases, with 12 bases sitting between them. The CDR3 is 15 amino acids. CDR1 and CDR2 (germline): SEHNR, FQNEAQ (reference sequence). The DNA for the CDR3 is TGTGCCAGCAGCCCACAGGGAGGGAGCACAGATACGCAGTATTTT. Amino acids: CASSPQGGSTDTQYF.

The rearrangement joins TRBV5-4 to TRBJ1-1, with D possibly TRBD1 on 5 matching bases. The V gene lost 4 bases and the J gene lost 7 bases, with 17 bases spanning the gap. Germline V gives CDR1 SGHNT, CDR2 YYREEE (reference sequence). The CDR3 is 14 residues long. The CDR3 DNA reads TGTGCCAGCAGCCCAACAGGCCGCCTGGATGAAGCTTTCTTT. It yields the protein CASSPTGRLDEAFF.

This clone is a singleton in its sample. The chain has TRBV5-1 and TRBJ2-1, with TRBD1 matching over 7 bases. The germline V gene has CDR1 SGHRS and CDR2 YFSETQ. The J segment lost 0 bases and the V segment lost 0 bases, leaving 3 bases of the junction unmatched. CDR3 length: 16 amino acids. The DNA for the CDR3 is TGCGCCAGCAGCTTGGGTCCAGGGGGCTCCTACAATGAGCAGTTCTTC. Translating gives CASSLGPGGSYNEQFF.

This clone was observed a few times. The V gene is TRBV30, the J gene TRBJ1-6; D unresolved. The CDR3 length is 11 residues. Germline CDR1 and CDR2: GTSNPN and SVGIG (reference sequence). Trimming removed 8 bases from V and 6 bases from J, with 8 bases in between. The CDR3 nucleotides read TGTGCCCTGAGCCTTAATTCACCCCTCCACTTT. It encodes CALSLNSPLHF. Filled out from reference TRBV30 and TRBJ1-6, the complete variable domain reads SQTIHQWPATLVQPVGSPLSLECTVEGTSNPNLYWYRQAAGRGLQLLFYSVGIGQISSEVPQNLSASRPQDRQFILSSKKLLLSDSGFYLCALSLNSPLHFGNGTRLTVT.

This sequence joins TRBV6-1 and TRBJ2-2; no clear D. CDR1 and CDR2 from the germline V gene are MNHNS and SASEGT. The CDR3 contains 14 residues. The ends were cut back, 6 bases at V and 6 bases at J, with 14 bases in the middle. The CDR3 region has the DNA TGTGCCAGCAGCTCCCCCGGGTGGGCCGGGGAGCTGTTTTTT. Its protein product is CASSSPGWAGELFF.